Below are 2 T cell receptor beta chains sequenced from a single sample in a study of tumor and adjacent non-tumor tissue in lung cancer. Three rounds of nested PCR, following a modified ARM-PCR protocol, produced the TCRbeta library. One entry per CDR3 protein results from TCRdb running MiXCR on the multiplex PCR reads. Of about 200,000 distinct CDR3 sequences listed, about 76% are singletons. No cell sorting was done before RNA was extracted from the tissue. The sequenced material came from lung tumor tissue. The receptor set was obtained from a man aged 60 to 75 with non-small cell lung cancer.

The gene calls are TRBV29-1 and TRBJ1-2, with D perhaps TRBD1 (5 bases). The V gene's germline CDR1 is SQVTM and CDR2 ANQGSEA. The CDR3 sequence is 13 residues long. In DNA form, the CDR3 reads TGCGGCGCTGCTCGGACCGGGGGCTATGGCTACACCTTC. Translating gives CGAARTGGYGYTF.

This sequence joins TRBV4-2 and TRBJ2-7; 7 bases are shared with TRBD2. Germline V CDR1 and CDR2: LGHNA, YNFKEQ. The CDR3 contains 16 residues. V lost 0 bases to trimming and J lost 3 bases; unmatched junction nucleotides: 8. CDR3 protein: CASSQDEGTTGYEQYF. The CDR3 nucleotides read TGTGCCAGCAGCCAAGACGAAGGGACTACCGGCTACGAGCAGTACTTC.